Presented here are 30 T cell receptor beta chains from one specimen sequenced in a study of CD8 T cells in Susac syndrome. Random hexamers primed reverse transcription of about 0.45 to 1 ug RNA. TCRdb recomputed calls from the immunoSEQ multiplex PCR reads with MiXCR, one row per CDR3 protein. The repertoire consists of some 160,000 distinct CDR3 sequences, with about 90% occurring once and the leading ten covering roughly 0.08%. The sequenced sample consisted of CD4+ T cells from PBMCs. These receptors all stem from a human donor in good health.

The rearrangement uses TRBV7-9 and TRBJ2-7; D may be TRBD2 (5 bases). The CDR3 is made up of 13 amino acids. The germline V gene encodes CDR1 SEHNR and CDR2 FQNEAQ (reference sequence). V was clipped by 0 bases and J by 6 bases, with 9 bases between them. The CDR3 DNA sequence: TGTGCCAGCAGCTTAGCAACCCGGGGCGAGCAGTACTTC. It is translated as CASSLATRGEQYF.

The chain joins TRBV3-1 to TRBJ1-2; possibly TRBD1 for D (5 bases). This CDR3 has 13 residues. V was trimmed by 4 bases and J by 6 bases, leaving 12 bases between them. Germline V gene data show CDR1 as LGHDT and CDR2 as YNNKEL (reference sequence). The CDR3 region is CASSPQGVDGYTF. DNA of the CDR3: TGTGCCAGCAGCCCCCAGGGAGTTGATGGCTACACCTTC.

The chain has TRBV9 and TRBJ2-7; TRBD1 agrees at 8 bases. The junction had 5 bases not matched to a gene; V was cut back by 0 bases and J by 3 bases. CDR1 SGDLS and CDR2 YYNGEE come from the germline V gene. CDR3 length: 15 residues. Written as DNA, the CDR3 is TGTGCCAGCAGCGTAGGCGTGACAGGGGACTACGAGCAGTACTTC. This sequence encodes CASSVGVTGDYEQYF.

The gene calls are TRBV28 and TRBJ2-1; D gene uncertain. Germline V lookup: CDR1 MDHEN, CDR2 SYDVKM. The CDR3 is 13 residues long. V shed 3 bases and J shed 7 bases, with 10 bases lying between them. DNA of the CDR3: TGTGCCAGCAGTTTGTCTCCACTGAATGAGCAGTTCTTC. Its protein product is CASSLSPLNEQFF.

This clonotype was seen more than once but under ten times. The V and J genes are TRBV6-2 or TRBV6-3 and TRBJ1-1; no reliable D call. CDR1 MNHEY and CDR2 SVGEGT come from the germline V gene. The V end was cut by 3 bases, the J end by 11 bases, with 10 bases between. The CDR3 consists of 11 residues. The CDR3 sequence: CASSYMRNAFF. DNA for the CDR3: TGTGCCAGCAGTTATATGAGGAATGCTTTCTTT.

This rearrangement joins TRBV24-1 to TRBJ2-2; possible D gene TRBD2, 6 bases. Germline V CDR1 and CDR2: KGHDR, SFDVKD. The V and J ends lost 7 bases and 0 bases respectively, with 8 bases between them. The CDR3 is made up of 14 amino acids. Here the CDR3 DNA reads TGTGCCACCAGGGCTAGCGCGAACACCGGGGAGCTGTTTTTT. The encoded protein is CATRASANTGELFF.

This clonotype has a single count. The chain employs TRBV6-5 and TRBJ2-3; TRBD2 aligns across 12 bases. Trimming removed 6 bases from V and 5 bases from J; junction bases left unmatched: 6. The CDR3 spans 15 residues. CDR1 MNHEY and CDR2 SVGAGI come from the germline V gene. CDR3 sequence reads: CASRRLAGDVDTQYF. The CDR3 DNA is TGTGCCAGCAGGAGACTAGCGGGGGACGTAGATACGCAGTATTTT.

The chain combines TRBV29-1 with TRBJ1-2, with 10 bases that match TRBD1. Germline CDR1 is SQVTM and CDR2 is ANQGSEA. The V gene end was trimmed by 4 bases and the J gene end by 6 bases; junction bases not matched to a gene: 8. This CDR3 has 14 amino acids. CDR3 region: CSVGVGQGGNGYTF. As DNA, the CDR3 is TGCAGCGTTGGGGTCGGACAGGGGGGGAATGGCTACACCTTC.

V is TRBV11-2 and J is TRBJ2-3; no definite D call. Between the trimmed V and J ends, which lost 2 bases and 7 bases, there was a span of 10 bases. The CDR3 is 13 amino acids. CDR1 and CDR2 from the germline V gene are SGHAT and FQNNGV. The CDR3 bases are TGTGCCAGCAGCTTACGGGCTGGGAATACGCAGTATTTT. Encoded protein: CASSLRAGNTQYF.

This clonotype showed up just once. The chain recombines TRBV30 with TRBJ2-1, with a possible D match to TRBD2 (5 bases). There are 12 residues in the CDR3. The germline V gene has CDR1 GTSNPN and CDR2 SVGIG (reference sequence). Trimming took off 0 bases at V and 12 bases at J, with 12 bases between the two ends. This chain's CDR3 is CAWSVSRGGQFF. The CDR3 coding sequence is TGTGCCTGGAGTGTGAGCCGCGGAGGGCAGTTCTTC.

This chain links TRBV12-3 or TRBV12-4 with TRBJ2-1, with TRBD1 identical over 9 bases. This CDR3 spans 15 amino acids. V was pared by 6 bases and J by 4 bases, with 7 bases of the junction left unmatched. The CDR3 bases are TGTGCCAGCAGGATGACAGGGGGTCTATACAATGAGCAGTTCTTC. It is translated as CASRMTGGLYNEQFF.

The rearrangement uses TRBV6-1 and TRBJ2-5; 12 bases line up with TRBD2. The CDR3 has 15 amino acids. Looked up from germline, CDR1 is MNHNS and CDR2 is SASEGT. Unmatched junction bases numbered 10, after V lost 5 bases and J lost 9 bases. CDR3 in amino acids: CASSPLAGGRAAQYF. The CDR3 DNA reads as TGTGCCAGCAGTCCCCTAGCGGGAGGGCGAGCGGCCCAGTACTTC.

The rearrangement joins TRBV7-6 to TRBJ2-3, with 7 bases that match TRBD1. This CDR3 is 12 amino acids long. Germline V gene lookup returns CDR1 SGHVS and CDR2 FNYEAQ. With 1 base clipped from V and 11 bases from J, the junction kept 3 bases outside the gene matches. Written as DNA, the CDR3 is TGTGCCAGCAGCTTAGGGGACAGCCAGCAGTATTTT. Amino acids: CASSLGDSQQYF.

The CDR3 loop is CSARDPSRGTGELFF. The DNA for the CDR3 is TGCAGTGCTAGAGATCCGAGCAGGGGCACCGGGGAGCTGTTTTTT. The chain links TRBV20-1 to TRBJ2-2; tentative D call: TRBD1 (6 bases). V dropped 0 bases and J dropped 4 bases, with 12 bases sitting between them. CDR3 length: 15 residues. Germline CDR1 DFQATT, CDR2 SNEGSKA (reference sequence).

There are a few counts of this clonotype. This chain uses TRBV6-2 or TRBV6-3 with TRBJ1-5; D uncertain. From germline, CDR1 is MNHEY and CDR2 SVGEGT. Deletions cut 6 bases from V and 10 bases from J, with 16 bases between. The CDR3 totals 13 residues. The CDR3 protein is CASSLPLVSPQHF. The CDR3 DNA sequence: TGTGCCAGCAGCCTCCCCTTGGTCAGCCCCCAGCATTTT.

J is TRBJ2-7 and V is TRBV28; D not certain. The CDR3 totals 12 residues. Trimming shortened V by 7 bases and J by 2 bases, and 9 bases separated the two germline ends. Germline V gene data show CDR1 as MDHEN and CDR2 as SYDVKM. Written as DNA, the CDR3 is TGTGCCAGCAATATGACAACCTACGAGCAGTACTTC. It is translated as CASNMTTYEQYF.

The chain has TRBV3-1 and TRBJ1-5, with D perhaps matching TRBD1 (6 bases). Germline CDR1 and CDR2: LGHDT and YNNKEL (reference sequence). Trimming cost V 4 bases and J 6 bases, with 13 bases left between them. This CDR3 contains 14 residues. The CDR3 nucleotides read TGTGCCAGCAGCCGCACGCGGGGGGCTCAGCCCCAGCATTTT. This gives the protein CASSRTRGAQPQHF.

This chain joins TRBV15 and TRBJ1-4; maybe TRBD1 (6 bases). Per the germline V gene, CDR1 is LNHNV and CDR2 is YYDKDF (reference sequence). Trimming removed 0 bases from V and 8 bases from J, with 16 bases in between. There are 16 residues in the CDR3. CDR3 nucleotides: TGTGCCACCAGCAGAGATAGGTTTGGACAGTCGGAAAAACTGTTTTTT. Its translation: CATSRDRFGQSEKLFF.

In its sample, this clonotype was seen a few times. This chain uses TRBV20-1 with TRBJ2-3; 7 positions match TRBD2. Germline CDR1 reads DFQATT; CDR2 reads SNEGSKA (reference sequence). After removal of 7 bases from V and 0 bases from J, the junction contained 4 bases not matched to a gene. CDR3 length equals 13 residues. CDR3 in DNA: TGCAGTGTGGAGCGGGATAGCACAGATACGCAGTATTTT. This gives the protein CSVERDSTDTQYF.

This clonotype has only a few counts. This chain connects TRBV28 to TRBJ1-2; D might be TRBD1 (5 bases). Germline CDR1 and CDR2: MDHEN and SYDVKM. The CDR3 sequence is 14 residues long. Trimming removed 4 bases at V and 4 bases at J, with 13 bases between. CDR3 loop: CASSSPGTGYGYTF. The CDR3 DNA reads as TGTGCCAGCAGTTCCCCCGGGACGGGCTATGGCTACACCTTC.

V gene TRBV30 combines with J gene TRBJ2-7; a possible D gene is TRBD1 (5 bases). This CDR3 is built from 13 residues. Germline CDR1 GTSNPN, CDR2 SVGIG (reference sequence). Trimming removed 0 bases from V and 6 bases from J, with 12 bases in between. CDR3 amino acids: CAWSVLGQSEQYF. The CDR3 DNA sequence: TGTGCCTGGAGTGTACTCGGACAAAGCGAGCAGTACTTC.

This chain connects TRBV24-1 to TRBJ2-1; D may be TRBD1 (8 bases). This CDR3 comprises 15 residues. Germline V gene data show CDR1 as KGHDR and CDR2 as SFDVKD. Trimming left V 7 bases short and J 4 bases short, with 16 bases between. The CDR3, as DNA: TGTGCCACCAGGCGGGGGACAGGCTTTTACAATGAGCAGTTCTTC. It encodes CATRRGTGFYNEQFF.

The V gene is TRBV28, the J gene TRBJ2-7, with D possibly being TRBD2 (6 bases). This CDR3 contains 14 residues. The germline V and J ends were trimmed by 5 bases and 3 bases, with 14 bases remaining between them. Per germline, CDR1 MDHEN and CDR2 SYDVKM. The CDR3 DNA reads as TGTGCCAGCAGTCTGCCCGGGGAGGTCTACGAGCAGTACTTC. Translating it yields CASSLPGEVYEQYF.

This sequence joins TRBV6-2 or TRBV6-3 and TRBJ2-7; possibly TRBD1 or TRBD2 for D (5 bases each). Trimming cost V 2 bases and J 3 bases, with 8 bases left between them. This CDR3 spans 13 amino acids. Germline lookup yields CDR1 MNHEY and CDR2 SVGEGT. The CDR3 loop reads CASSYEGYYEQYF. CDR3 coding DNA: TGTGCCAGCAGTTACGAGGGGTACTACGAGCAGTACTTC.

This rearrangement joins TRBV2 to TRBJ1-1; tentative D call: TRBD1 (5 bases). Trimming stripped 5 bases from V and 5 bases from J, with 12 bases between. This CDR3 is 13 amino acids long. CDR1 and CDR2 (germline): SNHLY, FYNNEI. Here the CDR3 DNA reads TGTGCCAGCAGTTCGGGGGTAGAAACTGAAGCTTTCTTT. Translated: CASSSGVETEAFF.

The rearrangement uses TRBV7-8 and TRBJ2-7; 9 positions agree with TRBD1. The CDR3 loop spans 15 amino acids. The ends lost 5 bases at V and 6 bases at J; junction bases unmatched: 11. The germline V gene has CDR1 SGHVS and CDR2 FQNEAQ. The CDR3 protein is CASSLRRDREVEQYF. CDR3 coding DNA: TGTGCCAGCAGCCTACGGAGGGACAGGGAGGTCGAGCAGTACTTC.

This chain links TRBV7-8 with TRBJ2-7; 8 bases map to TRBD1. The V segment lost 3 bases and the J segment 6 bases; nucleotides outside the gene matches: 4. This CDR3 has 13 residues. Germline assignment: CDR1 SGHVS and CDR2 FQNEAQ. The CDR3 DNA sequence: TGTGCCAGCAGCTTCGACAGGGGAAGCGAGCAGTACTTC. Translating it yields CASSFDRGSEQYF.

The V and J genes are TRBV2 and TRBJ1-2, with D possibly being TRBD1 (6 bases). From germline, CDR1 is SNHLY and CDR2 FYNNEI. The CDR3 extends over 13 amino acids. V was shortened by 2 bases and J by 3 bases, with 7 bases between the two germline ends. The CDR3 nucleotides read TGTGCCAGCAGTGAAAGACAGGACTATGGCTACACCTTC. Translated, it gives CASSERQDYGYTF.

This chain joins TRBV7-2 and TRBJ2-5; possible D gene TRBD1, 6 bases. Germline V gives CDR1 SGHTA, CDR2 FQGNSA. V dropped 3 bases and J dropped 2 bases, with 13 bases sitting between them. The CDR3 is made up of 15 amino acids. The CDR3: CASSFGGARQETQYF. In nucleotides, the CDR3 is TGTGCCAGCAGCTTTGGGGGCGCCCGGCAAGAGACCCAGTACTTC.

V is TRBV5-1 and J is TRBJ1-2; TRBD1 might be the D (5 bases). Germline values: CDR1 SGHRS, CDR2 YFSETQ. V was cut by 4 bases and J by 8 bases, with 21 bases left in between. This CDR3 is 15 amino acids long. The CDR3 here is CASSPAPVGGEGYTF. The DNA for the CDR3 is TGCGCCAGCAGCCCCGCACCCGTGGGGGGTGAAGGCTACACCTTC. The variable domain in full, with the rest retrieved from reference TRBV5-1 and TRBJ1-2, is KAGVTQTPRYLIKTRGQQVTLSCSPISGHRSVSWYQQTPGQGLQFLFEYFSETQRNKGNFPGRFSGRQFSNSRSEMNVSTLELGDSALYLCASSPAPVGGEGYTFGSGTRLTVV.